This is a list of T cell receptor beta chains from one sample in a study of long-term antiretroviral therapy in people with HIV. Using immunoSEQ multiplex PCR, the repertoire was profiled, and TCRdb retains in-frame clones only, with some absent. The data show about 35,000 clones, with around 74% seen just once and nearly 3.5% held by the top ten. This sample comprised unsorted PBMCs, obtained 3 years after starting antiretroviral therapy. All receptors come from a man over 45 with HIV. CDR3s include the opening cysteine and the closing phenylalanine or tryptophan. D genes are given only for firm matches. Clone size is stated in some rows and not others, as once, few, many or a class when expanded.

- | TRBJ1-2 | - | 13 | TRBV16 | TGTGCCAGCAGCCAAGGCCCTAACTATGGCTACACCTTC | CASSQGPNYGYTF
- | TRBJ2-5 | once | 14 | TRBV9 | TGTGCCAGCAGCGTAGTGGGGGCCCAAGAGACCCAGTACTTC | CASSVVGAQETQYF
- | TRBJ2-7 | - | 18 | TRBV21-1 | TGTGCCAGCAGCCCCCGATTCCCTCTGGGGACGGAGTTCTACGAGCAGTACTTC | CASSPRFPLGTEFYEQYF
TRBD1 | TRBJ2-7 | few | 16 | TRBV7-2 | TGTGCCAGCAGCCCCCTGTACAGGGGCGCCCTCTACGAGCAGTACTTC | CASSPLYRGALYEQYF
TRBD1 | TRBJ1-2 | - | 15 | TRBV6-6 | TGTGCCAGCAGTTACGGACAGGGGCGGGACTATGGCTACACCTTC | CASSYGQGRDYGYTF
- | TRBJ1-3 | - | 13 | TRBV6-5 | TGTGCCAGCAGTTACTCCCGGGACGCCACCATATATTTT | CASSYSRDATIYF
- | TRBJ1-2 | - | 13 | TRBV11-2 | TGTGCCAGCAGCCCATCCCATAACTATGGCTACACCTTC | CASSPSHNYGYTF
TRBD1 | TRBJ2-7 | - | 13 | TRBV2 | TGTGCCACCGGACAGGACCACTCCTACGAGCAGTACTTC | CATGQDHSYEQYF
TRBD2 | TRBJ2-3 | once | 16 | TRBV5-1 | TGCGCCAGCAGCCGAGGACTAGCGGGAGAAACAGATACGCAGTATTTT | CASSRGLAGETDTQYF
- | TRBJ2-5 | - | 15 | TRBV19 | TGTGCCAGTAGTCCGCGGGACTTTGGGCGGGAGACCCAGTACTTC | CASSPRDFGRETQYF
- | TRBJ2-7 | - | 12 | TRBV7-9 | TGTGCCAGCAGCAGAGACAGTAGCGAGCAGTACTTC | CASSRDSSEQYF
- | TRBJ2-5 | once | 11 | TRBV7-9 | TGTGCCAGCAGCTTAGTGGAGACCCAGTACTTC | CASSLVETQYF
TRBD1 | TRBJ1-4 | - | 18 | TRBV5-3 | TGTGCCAGAAGTCTGGCCGGGGGACAGGGGACGGGTAATGAAAAACTGTTTTTT | CARSLAGGQGTGNEKLFF
- | TRBJ2-3 | - | 11 | TRBV5-4 | TGTGCCAGCAGCACGGTAGATACGCAGTATTTT | CASSTVDTQYF
TRBD1 | TRBJ1-2 | - | 17 | TRBV4-3 | TGCGCCAGCAGCCAGCTTTGGACAGGGGGCGCCGGCGATGGCTACACCTTC | CASSQLWTGGAGDGYTF
- | TRBJ1-1 | - | 13 | TRBV25-1 | TGTGCCAGCAGTGCTGGCACGTACACTGAAGCTTTCTTT | CASSAGTYTEAFF
TRBD1 | TRBJ2-3 | once | 17 | TRBV5-4 | TGTGCCAGCAGTGGCCGGGACAGGGCAATCGGCACAGATACGCAGTATTTT | CASSGRDRAIGTDTQYF
- | TRBJ1-1 | - | 14 | TRBV4-3 | TGCGCCAGCAGCCAAGAATCCCCGAACACTGAAGCTTTCTTT | CASSQESPNTEAFF
- | TRBJ1-1 | - | 13 | TRBV4-3 | TGCGCCAGCAGCCCAGATAAGGGGGCTGAAGCTTTCTTT | CASSPDKGAEAFF
TRBD1 | TRBJ2-1 | - | 16 | TRBV13 | TGTGCCAGCAGCGCTCCGGGGACAGCCTTATACAATGAGCAGTTCTTC | CASSAPGTALYNEQFF
TRBD1 | TRBJ1-5 | - | 13 | TRBV7-9 | TGTGCCAGCAGCTCGGCGGACAGGGGGCCCCAGCATTTT | CASSSADRGPQHF
- | TRBJ2-3 | once | 14 | TRBV12-5 | TGTGCTAGTGGTTTGGGTCCAGGTCGGGATACGCAGTATTTT | CASGLGPGRDTQYF
- | TRBJ2-5 | - | 14 | TRBV9 | TGTGCCAGCAGCGTCAGTTCGGGGAGAGAGACCCAGTACTTC | CASSVSSGRETQYF
- | TRBJ2-2 | few | 18 | TRBV11-2 | TGTGCCAGCAGCTCATACCTCTTAAGCGGCAGGAACACCGGGGAGCTGTTTTTT | CASSSYLLSGRNTGELFF
- | TRBJ1-1 | - | 15 | TRBV7-3 | TGTGCCAGCAGCGAGGGGAGGGGAATGAACACTGAAGCTTTCTTT | CASSEGRGMNTEAFF
- | TRBJ1-1 | - | 16 | TRBV7-8 | TGTGCCAGCAGCTTAAGCGGCAGGACATTGAACACTGAAGCTTTCTTT | CASSLSGRTLNTEAFF
- | TRBJ2-2 | - | 15 | TRBV5-5 | TGTGCCAGCAGCTTGGGGTCACTTAACACCGGGGAGCTGTTTTTT | CASSLGSLNTGELFF
- | TRBJ1-4 | - | 18 | TRBV7-6 | TGTGCCAGCAGCTTAACAGGGTGGGGATTTGCAACTAATGAAAAACTGTTTTTT | CASSLTGWGFATNEKLFF
- | TRBJ2-5 | once | 15 | TRBV2 | TGTGCCAGCAGGAGGGACCGTCCAGTAAAAGAGACCCAGTACTTC | CASRRDRPVKETQYF
TRBD1 | TRBJ1-1 | - | 15 | TRBV7-6 | TGTGCCAGCAGCTCCCCGTCTAACAGGGGGACTGAAGCTTTCTTT | CASSSPSNRGTEAFF
- | TRBJ2-5 | - | 13 | TRBV5-5 | TGTGCCAGCAGCCTGGTAAGCCAAGAGACCCAGTACTTC | CASSLVSQETQYF
- | TRBJ2-1 | - | 13 | TRBV9 | TGTGCCAGCAGCCCCAACCGAGGCAATGAGCAGTTCTTC | CASSPNRGNEQFF
- | TRBJ1-3 | - | 14 | TRBV9 | TGTGCCAGCAGCGTCGTTGGAGTGGCGGACACCATATATTTT | CASSVVGVADTIYF
TRBD1 | TRBJ2-1 | once | 15 | TRBV29-1 | TGCAGCGTTGAAGGCGACAGGGCTTATCGCAATGAGCAGTTCTTC | CSVEGDRAYRNEQFF
TRBD1 | TRBJ2-7 | once | 14 | TRBV14 | TGTGCCAGCAGACAGACAGGGGACACCTACGAGCAGTACTTC | CASRQTGDTYEQYF
- | TRBJ2-5 | once | 12 | TRBV7-2 | TGTGCCAGCAGCTTAGTTGGGGAGACCCAGTACTTC | CASSLVGETQYF
- | TRBJ1-1 | once | 13 | TRBV19 | TGTGCCAGTAGTATAGGGACAGCTAGTGAAGCTTTCTTT | CASSIGTASEAFF
TRBD1 | TRBJ2-1 | - | 16 | TRBV6-5 | TGTGCCAGCAGTTTCGCTCCGGGACAGGGATACAATGAGCAGTTCTTC | CASSFAPGQGYNEQFF
- | TRBJ2-3 | - | 16 | TRBV5-1 | TGCGCCAGCAGCTACGGTCCCCAACGGGGCACAGATACGCAGTATTTT | CASSYGPQRGTDTQYF
- | TRBJ2-5 | - | 14 | TRBV7-2 | TGTGCCAGCAGCTTGTCACGGAGCCAAGAGACCCAGTACTTC | CASSLSRSQETQYF